Below, 24 T cell receptor beta chains from the same sample are listed, as sequenced in a study of graft-versus-host responses after intestinal transplantation. The table came from immunoSEQ multiplex PCR; TCRdb's copy has only in-frame clones and leaves some out. The repertoire holds some 86,000 clones, with about nine tenths as singletons. These receptors lack a known antigen. The sequences come from unstimulated CD4+ T cells sorted from spleen or lymph node cells, collected before intestinal transplant. The origin of the receptors is a human donor who received an intestinal transplant.

The chain couples TRBV7-7 to TRBJ2-2; TRBD1 is a possible D gene (5 bases). V was clipped by 5 bases and J by 3 bases, with 10 bases between them. The CDR3 has 14 residues. Germline CDR1 SSHAT, CDR2 FNYEAQ (reference sequence). CDR3 in amino acids: CASSADRDTGELFF. CDR3 nucleotides: TGTGCCAGCAGCGCTGACAGAGACACCGGGGAGCTGTTTTTT.

The V call is TRBV21-1, the J call TRBJ2-1; the table's D gene call, TRBD1, was not cross checked with the DNA. TRBV21-1 is given as a pseudogene. The CDR3 totals 15 residues. CDR3 loop: CASSIRTGFDNEQFF. As DNA, the CDR3 is TGTGCCAGCAGCATACGGACAGGGTTTGACAATGAGCAGTTCTTC.

The chain recombines TRBV5-1 with TRBJ1-1; no firm D call. V lost 4 bases and J lost 3, with 13 bases in between. Germline CDR1 and CDR2: SGHRS and YFSETQ. The CDR3 runs 14 residues. CDR3 sequence: CASSLFAGDTEAFF. DNA of the CDR3: TGCGCCAGCAGCCTATTTGCGGGTGACACTGAAGCTTTCTTT.

The CDR3, as DNA: TGTGCCAGCAGCGACCGGGACAGGGGAACAGGTGGCTACACCTTC. Amino acid sequence: CASSDRDRGTGGYTF. The chain couples TRBV7-9 to TRBJ1-2; TRBD1 matches 10 bases. Germline CDR1 reads SEHNR; CDR2 reads FQNEAQ (reference sequence). The CDR3 is 15 amino acids. V lost 5 bases and J lost 7; bases outside the gene matches: 10.

The chain is built from TRBV19 and TRBJ1-2; D ambiguous. Trimming cost V 2 bases and J 8 bases, with 18 bases left between them. In germline, CDR1 is LNHDA, CDR2 SQIVND (reference sequence). The CDR3 runs 15 residues. CDR3 protein: CASSINPIGGNGYTF. The DNA of the CDR3 is TGTGCCAGTAGTATAAACCCTATAGGAGGGAACGGCTACACCTTC. Variable domain in full (rest from reference TRBV19 and TRBJ1-2): DGGITQSPKYLFRKEGQNVTLSCEQNLNHDAMYWYRQDPGQGLRLIYYSQIVNDFQKGDIAEGYSVSREKKESFPLTVTSAQKNPTAFYLCASSINPIGGNGYTFGSGTRLTVV.

V gene TRBV18 combines with J gene TRBJ1-1, with D tentatively TRBD1 (6 bases). CDR3 length: 14 residues. V gave up 5 bases and J gave up 0 bases, with 10 bases separating them. Germline values: CDR1 KGHSH, CDR2 LQKENI. CDR3 in amino acids: CASSSQGMNTEAFF. The CDR3, as DNA: TGTGCCAGCTCAAGCCAGGGGATGAACACTGAAGCTTTCTTT. The whole variable domain, filled in from reference TRBV18 and TRBJ1-1, reads NAGVMQNPRHLVRRRGQEARLRCSPMKGHSHVYWYRQLPEEGLKFMVYLQKENIIDESGMPKERFSAEFPKEGPSILRIQQVVRGDSAAYFCASSSQGMNTEAFFGQGTRLTVV.

The chain joins TRBV19 to TRBJ1-1; TRBD1 might be the D (5 bases). This CDR3 comprises 14 residues. Germline assignment: CDR1 LNHDA and CDR2 SQIVND (reference sequence). V was cut by 2 bases and J by 4 bases, with 11 bases left in between. This chain's CDR3 is CASSISRDSTEAFF. The CDR3 DNA follows: TGTGCCAGTAGTATATCCAGGGATAGCACTGAAGCTTTCTTT.

The rearrangement joins TRBV11-2 to TRBJ1-2, with D possibly being TRBD1 (6 bases). CDR3 length: 13 amino acids. With 5 bases removed from V and 11 bases from J, the gap between germline ends came to 18 bases. CDR1 and CDR2 from the germline V gene are SGHAT and FQNNGV. The CDR3 protein is CASSLRSYREYTF. CDR3 DNA: TGTGCCAGCAGCCTCCGGTCTTACAGGGAATACACCTTC. Full variable domain (missing parts from reference TRBV11-2 and TRBJ1-2): EAGVAQSPRYKIIEKRQSVAFWCNPISGHATLYWYQQILGQGPKLLIQFQNNGVVDDSQLPKDRFSAERLKGVDSTLKIQPAKLEDSAVYLCASSLRSYREYTFGSGTRLTVV.

The genes are TRBV19 and TRBJ1-5; possibly TRBD1 for D (6 bases). V was trimmed by 2 bases and J by 7 bases, leaving 12 bases between them. There are 14 residues in the CDR3. The V gene's germline CDR1 is LNHDA and CDR2 SQIVND (reference sequence). CDR3 in DNA: TGTGCCAGTAGTATACGGGGGGCCGGGCAGCCCCAGCATTTT. It encodes CASSIRGAGQPQHF.

The chain links TRBV7-2 to TRBJ2-2, with TRBD1 matching 11 bases. CDR3 length: 18 amino acids. Germline V gene sequence: CDR1 SGHTA, CDR2 FQGNSA. Trimming cost V 6 bases and J 0 bases; bases outside gene matches: 9. CDR3 sequence (DNA): TGTGCCAGCAGACGTCCGGGACAGGGGGAAGCGAACACCGGGGAGCTGTTTTTT. Amino acids: CASRRPGQGEANTGELFF.

This rearrangement joins TRBV15 to TRBJ1-1, with TRBD1 identical over 7 bases. The CDR3 has 16 residues. Trimming at V came to 0 bases and at J to 1 base, leaving 5 bases not matched to a gene. CDR1 is LNHNV and CDR2 is YYDKDF in the germline V gene (reference sequence). CDR3 loop: CATSRDYQGGNTEAFF. The CDR3 DNA is TGTGCCACCAGCAGAGATTACCAGGGGGGGAACACTGAAGCTTTCTTT.

The chain combines TRBV2 with TRBJ2-5; 12 positions agree with TRBD2. This CDR3 comprises 16 residues. In germline, CDR1 is SNHLY, CDR2 FYNNEI. Losses at the gene ends were 2 bases for V and 5 bases for J; bases not matched to a gene: 6. The CDR3: CASSELGLAGWETQYF. The DNA for the CDR3 is TGTGCCAGCAGTGAACTCGGACTAGCGGGGTGGGAGACCCAGTACTTC.

The CDR3, as DNA: TGTGCCATCCGGGGACTAGAGGGGTACGAGCAGTACTTC. This codes for CAIRGLEGYEQYF. This chain joins TRBV10-3 and TRBJ2-7; TRBD2 agrees at 8 bases. J gave up 4 bases and V 8 bases, and 7 bases lay outside the gene matches. From germline, CDR1 is ENHRY and CDR2 SYGVKD. This CDR3 is 13 amino acids long.

The rearrangement joins TRBV5-4 to TRBJ2-7; 15 positions agree with TRBD2. This CDR3 spans 18 amino acids. Germline-derived CDR1 and CDR2 are SGHNT and YYREEE (reference sequence). J was trimmed by 3 bases and V by 4 bases; bases with no gene match: 11. CDR3 protein: CASSRGLAGGSTLYEQYF. The DNA of the CDR3 is TGTGCCAGCAGCCGGGGACTAGCGGGGGGCTCCACCCTCTACGAGCAGTACTTC.

The DNA of the CDR3 is TGTGCCAGCAGTTACCAAAAAACGACAGGGAGGACTGAAGCTTTCTTT. This encodes CASSYQKTTGRTEAFF. The chain has TRBV6-5 and TRBJ1-1; TRBD1 agrees at 7 bases. The junction had 11 bases not matched to a gene; V was cut back by 2 bases and J by 5 bases. CDR1 is MNHEY and CDR2 is SVGAGI in the germline V gene. CDR3 size: 16 residues.

The chain combines TRBV2 with TRBJ2-1; 9 bases fit TRBD1. The CDR3 consists of 15 residues. V lost 6 bases to trimming and J lost 6 bases; unmatched junction nucleotides: 9. CDR1 SNHLY and CDR2 FYNNEI come from the germline V gene. This CDR3 is CASSEGQGFPNEQFF. The CDR3 coding sequence is TGTGCCAGCAGCGAGGGACAGGGATTCCCCAATGAGCAGTTCTTC.

The gene calls are TRBV21-1 and TRBJ2-7; the table's D gene call, TRBD1, was not cross checked with the DNA. TRBV21-1 is described as a pseudogene. The CDR3 is made up of 15 amino acids. In nucleotides, the CDR3 is TGTGCCAGCAGCAAAGACCCGGGACAGGGTTACGAGCAGTACTTC. Its protein product is CASSKDPGQGYEQYF.

This chain links TRBV5-1 with TRBJ1-5; D may be TRBD1 (5 bases). Trimming pared 0 bases from V and 4 bases from J, leaving 14 bases between. Looked up from germline, CDR1 is SGHRS and CDR2 is YFSETQ. The CDR3 totals 16 residues. DNA for the CDR3: TGCGCCAGCAGCTTGGTACCCGGGACTGCAAATCAGCCCCAGCATTTT. Its translation: CASSLVPGTANQPQHF.

V is TRBV6-1 and J is TRBJ2-3, with 9 bases aligning to TRBD2. CDR1 MNHNS and CDR2 SASEGT come from the germline V gene. The CDR3 consists of 15 residues. With V trimmed by 5 bases and J by 0 bases, 3 bases remained unmatched. This CDR3 is CASSRLAASTDTQYF. For the CDR3, the DNA is TGTGCCAGCAGTCGACTAGCGGCTAGCACAGATACGCAGTATTTT.

The chain is built from TRBV4-3 and TRBJ1-2; a weak D match, TRBD1 (6 bases). V lost 0 bases to trimming and J lost 4 bases, with 15 bases between them. This CDR3 spans 16 amino acids. Per germline, CDR1 LGHNA and CDR2 YSLEER. CDR3 protein: CASSQDSTGMVYGYTF. In DNA form, the CDR3 reads TGCGCCAGCAGCCAAGATTCCACAGGGATGGTCTATGGCTACACCTTC.

On this clone itself: This same CDR3 is encoded by further DNA sequences in the sample. This chain links TRBV5-1 with TRBJ2-2, with D maybe TRBD2 (6 bases). CDR1 SGHRS and CDR2 YFSETQ come from the germline V gene. The V and J ends lost 0 bases and 1 base respectively, with 7 bases between them. This CDR3 has 15 amino acids. In DNA, the CDR3 is TGCGCCAGCAGCTTGGGAGCGGGGAACACCGGGGAGCTGTTTTTT. Translating gives CASSLGAGNTGELFF.

This clone turned up a few times. The V and J genes are TRBV19 and TRBJ1-3; no definite D call. This CDR3 is 14 amino acids long. Germline-derived CDR1 and CDR2 are LNHDA and SQIVND (reference sequence). The V end was cut by 8 bases, the J end by 9 bases, with 20 bases between. The CDR3 here is CASLPTPLAGTIYF. The CDR3 DNA reads as TGTGCCAGTCTACCGACGCCCCTTGCAGGCACCATATATTTT.

The rearrangement uses TRBV5-1 and TRBJ1-6; perhaps TRBD1 as D (6 bases). V gave up 8 bases and J gave up 10 bases, with 22 bases separating them. The CDR3 has 15 amino acids. The germline CDR1 and CDR2 sequences are SGHRS and YFSETQ. The CDR3 DNA reads TGCGCCAGTCGTATTTCAGGGGATTGGAGATCACCCCTCCACTTT. Protein product: CASRISGDWRSPLHF.

The chain couples TRBV5-1 to TRBJ2-3, with 7 bases matching TRBD1. The CDR3 totals 15 residues. Germline loops: CDR1 SGHRS, CDR2 YFSETQ. V trimming: 1 base; J trimming: 3 bases; junction bases outside the gene matches: 5. The CDR3 DNA sequence: TGCGCCAGCAGCTTGCTGCAGACAGGGACAGATACGCAGTATTTT. Residues: CASSLLQTGTDTQYF. Using reference TRBV5-1 and TRBJ2-3 for the parts outside the CDR3, the full variable domain is KAGVTQTPRYLIKTRGQQVTLSCSPISGHRSVSWYQQTPGQGLQFLFEYFSETQRNKGNFPGRFSGRQFSNSRSEMNVSTLELGDSALYLCASSLLQTGTDTQYFGPGTRLTVL.